This T cell receptor beta chain was captured by sequencing in a study of blood T cell repertoires in COVID-19. Study overall: The United States, Italy and Spain provided the acute and convalescent COVID-19 samples. T cells, B-cell-depleted T cells, or PBMCs provided the cDNA or gDNA that served as material.

From germline, CDR1 is SQVTM and CDR2 ANQGSEA. CDR3 size: 13 residues. Trimming removed 7 bases at V and 0 bases at J, with 12 bases between. Original data processing: Quantification of nucleated cells was approximated via reference gene primer amplification. The table came from immunoSEQ multiplex PCR; TCRdb's copy has only in-frame clones and leaves some out. V, J and clone size are taken as reported in that table, and D and trimming were inferred from the DNA itself. The repertoire includes 250,000 to 300,000 clones, 85% to 90% of them detected once, and approximately 5% sits in the top ten. This clone was seen a few times.

This TCR came from a woman between 35 and 50 years old who had recovered from COVID-19. The sample taken for sequencing was peripheral blood. The chain carries TRBV29-1 and TRBJ1-1, with D possibly being TRBD1 (6 bases). CDR3 sequence reads: CSAYQGMNTEAFF. The CDR3 nucleotides read TGCAGCGCCTACCAGGGGATGAACACTGAAGCTTTCTTT. Full variable domain (remainder filled in from reference TRBV29-1 and TRBJ1-1): SAVISQKPSRDICQRGTSLTIQCQVDSQVTMMFWYRQQPGQSLTLIATANQGSEATYESGFVIDKFPISRPNLTFSTLTVSNMSPEDSSIYLCSAYQGMNTEAFFGQGTRLTVV.